Shown below are 8 T cell receptor beta chains from a single sample sequenced in a study of cytomegalovirus exposure and HLA in healthy donors. PCR employed 60 Vbeta and 13 Jbeta primers. TCRdb's copy holds only in-frame clones and misses some; the assay was immunoSEQ multiplex PCR. The sample has 170,000 or so clones; around 84% are singletons. The sequenced sample was PBMCs. These receptors were taken from a woman in her forties in good health and CMV-seronegative.

The chain is built from TRBV6-1 and TRBJ2-7, with 8 bases fitting TRBD2. Germline lookup yields CDR1 MNHNS and CDR2 SASEGT. The CDR3 totals 15 residues. Germline trimming cut 6 bases from V and 2 bases from J; bases unmatched to any gene: 9. DNA of the CDR3: TGTGCCAGCAGCGAACCTTTAGCGGGAACCTACGAGCAGTACTTC. Translation gives CASSEPLAGTYEQYF.

This chain uses TRBV6-5 with TRBJ1-4, with TRBD1 as a possible D gene (5 bases). The length of the CDR3 is 14 residues. V dropped 0 bases and J dropped 8 bases, with 10 bases sitting between them. From germline, CDR1 is MNHEY and CDR2 SVGAGI. This CDR3 is CASSYSTGGEKLFF. The CDR3 DNA reads as TGTGCCAGCAGTTACTCGACGGGGGGAGAAAAACTGTTTTTT.

The chain links TRBV11-2 to TRBJ1-6; D call uncertain. Trimming shortened V by 5 bases and J by 8 bases, and 16 bases separated the two germline ends. The CDR3 sequence is 15 residues long. Germline CDR1 is SGHAT and CDR2 is FQNNGV. The CDR3 protein is CASSLGASGDSPLHF. DNA of the CDR3: TGTGCCAGCAGCCTAGGAGCCTCGGGAGATTCACCCCTCCACTTT. The whole variable domain, remainder taken from reference TRBV11-2 and TRBJ1-6, is EAGVAQSPRYKIIEKRQSVAFWCNPISGHATLYWYQQILGQGPKLLIQFQNNGVVDDSQLPKDRFSAERLKGVDSTLKIQPAKLEDSAVYLCASSLGASGDSPLHFGNGTRLTVT.

This clone was counted once. V gene TRBV7-3 combines with J gene TRBJ1-3; tentative D call: TRBD1 (5 bases). The CDR3 contains 16 residues. Trimming removed 2 bases from V and 0 bases from J, with 11 bases in between. Germline CDR1 and CDR2: SGHTA and FQGTGA. The CDR3 DNA reads as TGTGCCAGCAGCTTACAGGGTCCCCTCTCTGGAAACACCATATATTTT. This translates into CASSLQGPLSGNTIYF.

This clone turned up a few times. Different DNA sequences within this sample yield the same CDR3. CDR3 sequence: CASSDGGGPYEQYF. The CDR3 nucleotides are TGCGCCAGCAGTGATGGGGGGGGCCCCTACGAGCAGTACTTC. This chain links TRBV10-2 with TRBJ2-7; D may be TRBD2 (7 bases). Trimming left V 3 bases short and J 2 bases short, with 11 bases between. CDR3 length: 14 residues. Germline lookup yields CDR1 WSHSY and CDR2 SAAADI.

V gene TRBV27 combines with J gene TRBJ1-2; D remains ambiguous. The CDR3 is 16 amino acids. Germline CDR1 is MNHEY and CDR2 is SMNVEV (reference sequence). V was pared by 6 bases and J by 7 bases, with 24 bases between. The CDR3 sequence: CASSPIYDGRGAGYTF. The CDR3 coding sequence is TGTGCCAGCAGCCCCATATATGACGGGAGAGGAGCTGGCTACACCTTC.

V is TRBV4-1 and J is TRBJ2-2; 7 positions agree with TRBD2. This CDR3 is built from 18 residues. Germline loops: CDR1 MGHRA, CDR2 YSYEKL. Trimming at V came to 0 bases and at J to 3 bases, leaving 10 bases not matched to a gene. In DNA form, the CDR3 reads TGCGCCAGCAGCCAAGAGGGGAGGGGCGCGACCGACACCGGGGAGCTGTTTTTT. Translating it yields CASSQEGRGATDTGELFF.

A word on this clone: Mismatch with germline at one junction end may stem from a read error. V usage is TRBV15 and J usage is TRBJ1-2, with unresolved D. The germline gives CDR1 LNHNV, CDR2 YYDKDF (reference sequence). The CDR3 has 14 residues. The CDR3 nucleotides are TGTGCCACCAGTAGAGAGGGCTCTCGGTATGGCTACACCTTC. As protein: CATSREGSRYGYTF.